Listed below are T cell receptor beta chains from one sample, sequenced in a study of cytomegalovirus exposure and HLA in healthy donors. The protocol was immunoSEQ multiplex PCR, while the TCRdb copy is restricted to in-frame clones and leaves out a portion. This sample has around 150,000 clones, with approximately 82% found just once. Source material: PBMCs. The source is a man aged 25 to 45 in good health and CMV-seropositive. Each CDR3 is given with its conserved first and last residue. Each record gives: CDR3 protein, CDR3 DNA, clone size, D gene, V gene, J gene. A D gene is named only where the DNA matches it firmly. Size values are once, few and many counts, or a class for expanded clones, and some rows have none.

CASSQDWGADTQYF	TGTGCCAGCAGCCAAGACTGGGGGGCAGATACGCAGTATTTT	-	-	TRBV14	TRBJ2-3
CASSQQTGNYGYTF	TGTGCCAGCAGCCAACAGACAGGGAACTATGGCTACACCTTC	few	TRBD1	TRBV7-8	TRBJ1-2
CASRRTRNLNEQFF	TGTGCCAGCAGACGTACTAGAAACCTTAATGAGCAGTTCTTC	few	-	TRBV7-9	TRBJ2-1
CASSLAVSGELFF	TGCGCCAGCAGCTTGGCCGTGTCCGGGGAGCTGTTTTTT	-	-	TRBV5-1	TRBJ2-2
CASSQDSSTDTQYF	TGTGCCAGCAGCCAGGACAGTAGCACAGATACGCAGTATTTT	-	-	TRBV7-9	TRBJ2-3
CASSFGQTNTEAFF	TGCGCCAGCAGCTTCGGACAGACAAACACTGAAGCTTTCTTT	-	-	TRBV5-1	TRBJ1-1
CASSSQGSNEKLFF	TGTGCCAGCAGTTCACAGGGCTCTAATGAAAAACTGTTTTTT	-	-	TRBV6-1	TRBJ1-4
CASSRGYEQYF	TGTGCCAGCAGTAGGGGGTACGAGCAGTACTTC	-	-	TRBV2	TRBJ2-7
CASHGTGGNQPQHF	TGTGCCAGCCACGGGACAGGGGGGAATCAGCCCCAGCATTTT	-	TRBD1	TRBV27	TRBJ1-5
CASSSQGVINSPLHF	TGTGCCAGCAGCTCGCAAGGGGTAATCAATTCACCCCTCCACTTT	-	-	TRBV5-6	TRBJ1-6
CASSLDSSGNTIYF	TGTGCCAGCAGTCTCGACAGCTCTGGAAACACCATATATTTT	-	-	TRBV6-5	TRBJ1-3
CASSAIPLAGAALNEQFF	TGTGCCAGCAGCGCCATCCCGTTAGCGGGAGCAGCGCTAAATGAGCAGTTCTTC	-	TRBD2	TRBV9	TRBJ2-1
CASSVGGGETQYF	TGTGCCAGCAGCGTAGGGGGAGGAGAGACCCAGTACTTC	-	-	TRBV9	TRBJ2-5
CASSWATGTDTQYF	TGTGCCAGCAGCTGGGCGACAGGCACAGATACGCAGTATTTT	-	-	TRBV7-6	TRBJ2-3
CASSHGQGATTNEKLFF	TGTGCCAGCAGCCACGGACAGGGGGCAACTACTAATGAAAAACTGTTTTTT	-	TRBD1	TRBV4-2	TRBJ1-4
CASSMIATTDTQYF	TGTGCCAGTAGTATGATAGCTACCACAGATACGCAGTATTTT	-	-	TRBV19	TRBJ2-3
CASSLEDSTPSYEQYF	TGTGCCAGCAGCTTAGAGGACAGCACACCAAGCTACGAGCAGTACTTC	-	-	TRBV7-8	TRBJ2-7
CASSIDRGVAEAFF	TGTGCCAGTAGTATAGATCGGGGAGTCGCTGAAGCTTTCTTT	-	-	TRBV19	TRBJ1-1
CASSLNPAGLNQPQHF	TGTGCCAGCAGCTTGAACCCCGCGGGGTTAAATCAGCCCCAGCATTTT	few	-	TRBV5-5	TRBJ1-5
CASSLTSGGSTDTQYF	TGTGCCAGCAGCTTGACGAGCGGGGGTAGCACAGATACGCAGTATTTT	-	TRBD2	TRBV5-5	TRBJ2-3
CASSIEGQGSYNEQFF	TGTGCCAGTAGTATCGAGGGACAGGGGTCTTACAATGAGCAGTTCTTC	-	TRBD1	TRBV19	TRBJ2-1
CASSRSPGSLEAQYF	TGCGCCAGCAGCAGGTCCCCCGGGTCCCTGGAGGCCCAGTACTTC	-	-	TRBV5-1	TRBJ2-5
CASSLRGMNTEAFF	TGTGCCAGCAGCTTACGGGGGATGAACACTGAAGCTTTCTTT	-	-	TRBV7-9	TRBJ1-1
CSVRTSGSEDEQFF	TGCAGCGTTAGAACTAGCGGGAGTGAGGATGAGCAGTTCTTC	few	TRBD2	TRBV29-1	TRBJ2-1
CASSLAAGGDEKLFF	TGTGCCAGCAGCTTAGCGGCAGGTGGCGATGAAAAACTGTTTTTT	-	-	TRBV7-2	TRBJ1-4
CASSQAEDYGYTF	TGTGCCAGCAGCCAAGCCGAAGACTATGGCTACACCTTC	-	-	TRBV7-9	TRBJ1-2
CASSLRTEQFF	TGTGCCAGCAGCCTTCGGACAGAGCAGTTCTTC	-	-	TRBV9	TRBJ2-1
CASIPQGMNTEAFF	TGTGCCAGTATTCCCCAGGGCATGAACACTGAAGCTTTCTTT	-	-	TRBV19	TRBJ1-1
CASSLPPRQPSYEQYF	TGTGCCAGCAGCCTCCCCCCCAGACAGCCCTCCTACGAGCAGTACTTC	once	-	TRBV5-6	TRBJ2-7
CASSPSPGNYNEQFF	TGTGCCAGCAGCCCCAGCCCGGGGAATTACAATGAGCAGTTCTTC	once	-	TRBV11-1	TRBJ2-1
CASSQGTGGSADTQYF	TGTGCCAGCAGTCAAGGCACAGGGGGTTCCGCAGATACGCAGTATTTT	-	TRBD1	TRBV7-9	TRBJ2-3
CAWSRTGSSDTQYF	TGTGCCTGGAGTAGGACAGGGTCTTCGGATACGCAGTATTTT	-	TRBD1	TRBV30	TRBJ2-3
CASSRRTGDNQPQHF	TGTGCCAGCAGCCGTCGGACAGGAGACAATCAGCCCCAGCATTTT	-	TRBD1	TRBV7-8	TRBJ1-5
CASSFRVHYEQYF	TGTGCCAGCAGTTTCAGGGTTCACTACGAGCAGTACTTC	-	-	TRBV6-5	TRBJ2-7
CATSMDRGEGYTF	TGTGCCACCAGCATGGACAGGGGGGAAGGCTACACCTTC	once	TRBD1	TRBV15	TRBJ1-2
CASSFSSSGKQETQYF	TGTGCCAGCAGCTTTTCGAGTAGCGGGAAACAAGAGACCCAGTACTTC	once	TRBD2	TRBV7-9	TRBJ2-5